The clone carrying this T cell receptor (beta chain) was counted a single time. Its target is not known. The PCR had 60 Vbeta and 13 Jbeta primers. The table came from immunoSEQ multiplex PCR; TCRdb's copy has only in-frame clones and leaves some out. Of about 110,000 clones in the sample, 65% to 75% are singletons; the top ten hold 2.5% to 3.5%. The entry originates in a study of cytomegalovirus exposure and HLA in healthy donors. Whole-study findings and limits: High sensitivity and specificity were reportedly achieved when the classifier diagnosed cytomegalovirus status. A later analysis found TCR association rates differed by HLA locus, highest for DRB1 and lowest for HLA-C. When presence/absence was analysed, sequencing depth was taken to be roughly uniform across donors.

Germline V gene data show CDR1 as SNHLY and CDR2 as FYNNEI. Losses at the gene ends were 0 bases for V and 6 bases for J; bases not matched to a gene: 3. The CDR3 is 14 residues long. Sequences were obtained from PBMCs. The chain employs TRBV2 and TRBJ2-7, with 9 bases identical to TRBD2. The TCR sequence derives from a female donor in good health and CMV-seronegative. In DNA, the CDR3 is TGTGCCAGCAGTGAAGCAGCGGGAGGTTTCGAGCAGTACTTC. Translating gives CASSEAAGGFEQYF.